The T cell receptor (beta chain) under discussion was sequenced for a study of T cells in Graves' hyperthyroidism and ophthalmopathy. Study-wide results and caveats: Ophthalmopathy was predicted by the model a median of approximately six months ahead of onset. A model of 13 V-J features distinguished ophthalmopathy from stable hyperthyroidism.

Germline CDR1 reads MGHRA; CDR2 reads YSYEKL. This CDR3 is 16 amino acids long. Graves' hyperthyroidism without ophthalmopathy progression within 18 months was termed stable. The study left out patients who had uncontrolled infection, other autoimmune disease, pregnancy or lactation. TCR beta CDR3 sequences were amplified from RNA transcripts. Researchers ran a first-round RT-PCR on the TCR CDR3 using the HTBI primer set. TCRdb re-derived calls from the multiplex PCR reads in MiXCR, one entry per CDR3 protein. The repertoire holds fewer than 600,000 distinct CDR3 sequences, with 13% to 15% as singletons. As regards this clonotype: Its specificity is unknown. At one of its ends the junction is not consistent with the germline gene, which may arise from a read error.

The V and J genes are TRBV4-1 and TRBJ2-5; unclear D gene. This receptor was taken from a young woman with Graves' hyperthyroidism. Material for sequencing was blood. The CDR3 spells CASSPGATVHQEAQYF. The CDR3 DNA reads as TGCGCCAGCAGCCCTGGAGCGACGGTTCACCAAGAGGCCCAGTACTTC.